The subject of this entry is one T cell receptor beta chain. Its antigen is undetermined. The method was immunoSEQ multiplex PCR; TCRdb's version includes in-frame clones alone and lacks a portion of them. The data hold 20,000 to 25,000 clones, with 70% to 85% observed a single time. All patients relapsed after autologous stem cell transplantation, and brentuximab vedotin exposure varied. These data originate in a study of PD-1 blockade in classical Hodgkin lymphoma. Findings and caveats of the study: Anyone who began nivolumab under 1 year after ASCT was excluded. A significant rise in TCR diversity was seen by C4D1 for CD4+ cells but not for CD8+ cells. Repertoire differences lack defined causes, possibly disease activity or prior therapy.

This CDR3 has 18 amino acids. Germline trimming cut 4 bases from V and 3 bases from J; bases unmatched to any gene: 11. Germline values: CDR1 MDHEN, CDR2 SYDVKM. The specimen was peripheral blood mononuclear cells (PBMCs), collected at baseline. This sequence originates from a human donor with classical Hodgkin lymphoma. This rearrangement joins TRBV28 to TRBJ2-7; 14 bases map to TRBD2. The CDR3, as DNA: TGTGCCAGCAGTTCAATCCCGGGACTAGCGGGAGCGTTCTACGAGCAGTACTTC. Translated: CASSSIPGLAGAFYEQYF.